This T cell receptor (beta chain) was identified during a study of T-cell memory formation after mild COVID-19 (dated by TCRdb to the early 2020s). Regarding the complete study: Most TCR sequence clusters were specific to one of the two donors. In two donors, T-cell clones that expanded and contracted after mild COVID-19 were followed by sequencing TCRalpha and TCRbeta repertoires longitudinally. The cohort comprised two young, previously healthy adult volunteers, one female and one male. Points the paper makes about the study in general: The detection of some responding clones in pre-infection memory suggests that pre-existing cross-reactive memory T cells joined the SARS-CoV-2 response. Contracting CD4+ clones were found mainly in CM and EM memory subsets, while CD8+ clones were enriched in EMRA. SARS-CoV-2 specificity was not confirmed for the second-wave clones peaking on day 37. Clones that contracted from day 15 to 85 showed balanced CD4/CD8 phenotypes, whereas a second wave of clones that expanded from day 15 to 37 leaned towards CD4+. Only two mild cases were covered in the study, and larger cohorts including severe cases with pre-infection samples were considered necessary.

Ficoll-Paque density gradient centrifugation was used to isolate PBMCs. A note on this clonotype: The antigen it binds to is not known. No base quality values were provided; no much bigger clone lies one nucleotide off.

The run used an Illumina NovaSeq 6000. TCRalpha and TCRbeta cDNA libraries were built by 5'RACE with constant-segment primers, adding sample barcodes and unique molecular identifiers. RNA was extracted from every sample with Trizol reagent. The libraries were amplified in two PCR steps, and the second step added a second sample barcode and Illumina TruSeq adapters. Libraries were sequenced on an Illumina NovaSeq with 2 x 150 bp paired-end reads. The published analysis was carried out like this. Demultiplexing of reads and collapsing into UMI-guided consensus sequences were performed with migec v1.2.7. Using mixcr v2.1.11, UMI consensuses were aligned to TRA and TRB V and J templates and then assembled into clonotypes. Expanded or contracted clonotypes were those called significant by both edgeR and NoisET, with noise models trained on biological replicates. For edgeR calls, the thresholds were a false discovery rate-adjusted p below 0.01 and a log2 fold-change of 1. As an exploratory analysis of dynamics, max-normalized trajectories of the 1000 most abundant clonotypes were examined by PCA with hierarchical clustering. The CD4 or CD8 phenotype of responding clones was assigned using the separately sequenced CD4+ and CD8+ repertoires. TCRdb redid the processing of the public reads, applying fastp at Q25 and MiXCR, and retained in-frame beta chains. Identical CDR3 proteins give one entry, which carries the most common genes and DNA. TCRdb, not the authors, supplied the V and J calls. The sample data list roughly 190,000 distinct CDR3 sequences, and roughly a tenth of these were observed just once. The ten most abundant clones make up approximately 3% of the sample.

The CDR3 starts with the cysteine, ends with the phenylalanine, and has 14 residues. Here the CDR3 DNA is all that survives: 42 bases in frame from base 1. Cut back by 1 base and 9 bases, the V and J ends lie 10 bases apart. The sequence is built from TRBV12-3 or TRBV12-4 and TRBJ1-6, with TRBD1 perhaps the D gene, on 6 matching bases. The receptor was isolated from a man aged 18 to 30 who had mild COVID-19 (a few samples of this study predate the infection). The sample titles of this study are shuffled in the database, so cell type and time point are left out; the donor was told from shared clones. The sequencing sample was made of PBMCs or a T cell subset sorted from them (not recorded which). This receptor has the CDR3 CASSLDRVVSPLHF. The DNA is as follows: TGTGCCAGCAGTTTAGACAGGGTCGTTTCACCCCTCCACTTT.